The 20 T cell receptor beta chains in this list originate from one sample, sequenced in a study of OX40 agonist ivuxolimab in advanced cancers. Assay: immunoSEQ multiplex PCR; the TCRdb copy retains only in-frame clones and omits some. This sample carries around 100,000 clones, 90% to 97% of them seen once, and the ten largest clones take 2% to 2.5%. Sequenced material: CD4+ or CD8+ T cells sorted from blood, taken in a trial of the OX40 agonist ivuxolimab. The receptors were gathered from an adult with an advanced solid tumor such as melanoma, head and neck, liver or kidney cancer.

The chain couples TRBV28 to TRBJ2-7; 9 bases fit TRBD1. CDR1 and CDR2 from the germline V gene are MDHEN and SYDVKM. The junction had 4 bases not matched to a gene; V was cut back by 3 bases and J by 4 bases. CDR3 length: 14 amino acids. The CDR3 nucleotides are TGTGCCAGCAGTTTTTCCGGGACAGGGTACGAGCAGTACTTC. It is translated as CASSFSGTGYEQYF.

This clone was recorded a few times. CDR3 nucleotides: TGTGCCAGCAGCACCCTTAGCGGGGGGGCTTACAATGAGCAGTTCTTC. Protein: CASSTLSGGAYNEQFF. V usage is TRBV7-9 and J usage is TRBJ2-1; 11 bases map to TRBD2. Germline V lookup: CDR1 SEHNR, CDR2 FQNEAQ (reference sequence). The CDR3 length is 16 residues. V lost 5 bases, J lost 4 bases, and 7 bases stayed unmatched. The full variable domain, with the rest looked up from reference TRBV7-9 and TRBJ2-1, is DTGVSQNPRHKITKRGQNVTFRCDPISEHNRLYWYRQTLGQGPEFLTYFQNEAQLEKSRLLSDRFSAERPKGSFSTLEIQRTEQGDSAMYLCASSTLSGGAYNEQFFGPGTRLTVL.

The V gene is TRBV19, the J gene TRBJ2-7; 9 positions match TRBD1. V trimming: 5 bases; J trimming: 0 bases; junction bases outside the gene matches: 5. Germline V gives CDR1 LNHDA, CDR2 SQIVND (reference sequence). This CDR3 is 15 amino acids long. The CDR3 DNA reads TGTGCCAGTAGTGGGCCGGGACAGGGCTCCTACGAGCAGTACTTC. This codes for CASSGPGQGSYEQYF.

V is TRBV30 and J is TRBJ1-1, with D possibly matching TRBD1 (6 bases). The CDR3 is made up of 13 amino acids. Trimming cost V 0 bases and J 1 base, with 6 bases left between them. Germline V gene lookup returns CDR1 GTSNPN and CDR2 SVGIG (reference sequence). The CDR3 DNA reads TGTGCCTGGAGTGTACAGGGGAACACTGAAGCTTTCTTT. Encoded protein: CAWSVQGNTEAFF.

The chain couples TRBV27 to TRBJ2-1; TRBD2 matches at 8 bases. This CDR3 spans 13 amino acids. V was clipped by 3 bases and J by 7 bases; unmatched bases: 2. The germline gives CDR1 MNHEY, CDR2 SMNVEV (reference sequence). CDR3: CASSFPGGNEQFF. The CDR3, as DNA: TGTGCCAGCAGTTTCCCGGGAGGGAATGAGCAGTTCTTC.

The chain recombines TRBV11-2 with TRBJ2-7; D call uncertain. Germline V gene lookup returns CDR1 SGHAT and CDR2 FQNNGV. CDR3 length: 15 residues. V lost 0 bases, J lost 0 bases, and 9 bases lay in between. CDR3 in amino acids: CASSLDRTVSYEQYF. In DNA, the CDR3 is TGTGCCAGCAGCTTAGACAGGACCGTCTCCTACGAGCAGTACTTC. Complete variable domain (other parts from reference TRBV11-2 and TRBJ2-7): EAGVAQSPRYKIIEKRQSVAFWCNPISGHATLYWYQQILGQGPKLLIQFQNNGVVDDSQLPKDRFSAERLKGVDSTLKIQPAKLEDSAVYLCASSLDRTVSYEQYFGPGTRLTVT.

The chain carries TRBV6-1 and TRBJ2-7; D not certain. CDR1 MNHNS and CDR2 SASEGT come from the germline V gene. The CDR3 extends over 14 amino acids. V was pared by 5 bases and J by 0 bases, with 11 bases between. The CDR3 region has the DNA TGTGCCAGCAGTCTCCTAGGAACCTCCTACGAGCAGTACTTC. This sequence encodes CASSLLGTSYEQYF.

The chain has TRBV19 and TRBJ2-3; D ambiguous. Germline V gives CDR1 LNHDA, CDR2 SQIVND (reference sequence). This CDR3 has 12 residues. V was trimmed by 5 bases and J by 6 bases, leaving 9 bases between them. CDR3 in amino acids: CASSSRADTQYF. As DNA, the CDR3 is TGTGCCAGTAGTTCAAGGGCGGATACGCAGTATTTT.

V is TRBV19 and J is TRBJ2-5; 10 bases are a match to TRBD1. Germline V gene sequence: CDR1 LNHDA, CDR2 SQIVND (reference sequence). This CDR3 spans 18 amino acids. V shed 3 bases, J shed 5 bases, and the junction held 15 bases outside the gene matches. The CDR3 nucleotides are TGTGCCAGTAGTATTTACGAAGGCGCGACAGGGGGCCGGGAGACCCAGTACTTC. It yields the protein CASSIYEGATGGRETQYF.

The CDR3 region has the DNA TGTGCCAGCAGCCCCCGGACAGGGGGCAAGTATGGCTACACCTTC. Its translation: CASSPRTGGKYGYTF. The chain links TRBV9 to TRBJ1-2; TRBD1 matches 11 bases. Germline CDR1 reads SGDLS; CDR2 reads YYNGEE. The CDR3 covers 15 residues. The V and J ends lost 4 bases and 5 bases, in that order; junction bases with no gene match: 7.

The genes are TRBV7-3 and TRBJ2-7, with D perhaps being TRBD1 or TRBD2 (5 bases each). The V end was cut by 2 bases, the J end by 5 bases, with 13 bases between. The CDR3 sequence is 14 residues long. The germline gives CDR1 SGHTA, CDR2 FQGTGA. CDR3 sequence: CASSLGRENDEQYF. In nucleotides, the CDR3 is TGTGCCAGCAGCTTAGGCAGGGAGAACGACGAGCAGTACTTC.

The CDR3 is CASNVLAGDNEQFF. The DNA for the CDR3 is TGTGCCAGCAACGTCCTAGCGGGAGACAATGAGCAGTTCTTC. The chain recombines TRBV7-9 with TRBJ2-1; TRBD2 matches at 10 bases. The CDR3 has 14 residues. In germline, CDR1 is SEHNR, CDR2 FQNEAQ (reference sequence). Trimming at V came to 7 bases and at J to 5 bases, leaving 5 bases not matched to a gene.

This clone was picked up one time. The rearrangement uses TRBV27 and TRBJ1-1; maybe TRBD1 (6 bases). The CDR3 loop spans 12 amino acids. Germline-derived CDR1 and CDR2 are MNHEY and SMNVEV (reference sequence). V gave up 5 bases and J gave up 6 bases, with 10 bases separating them. The CDR3 DNA sequence: TGTGCCAGCAGTCGTGGACAGTCTGAAGCTTTCTTT. It encodes CASSRGQSEAFF.

CDR3 region: CASSESGYEQYF. The CDR3 coding sequence is TGTGCCAGCAGCGAGAGTGGCTACGAGCAGTACTTC. This chain links TRBV9 with TRBJ2-7; D ambiguous. This CDR3 has 12 residues. Trimming shortened V by 3 bases and J by 3 bases, and 7 bases separated the two germline ends. Germline V gene sequence: CDR1 SGDLS, CDR2 YYNGEE.

This clone was seen once. The chain couples TRBV23-1 to TRBJ2-2; D is possibly TRBD1 (6 bases). TRBV23-1 is reported as an ORF; its role is uncertain. Trimming removed 0 bases from V and 2 bases from J, with 22 bases in between. The CDR3 extends over 20 amino acids. CDR3 DNA sequence: TGCGCCAGCAGTCAATCGACCACTAGGGCACGGGACACAAACACCGGGGAGCTGTTTTTT. It codes for CASSQSTTRARDTNTGELFF.

V and J are TRBV5-1 and TRBJ1-2; possible D gene TRBD1, 5 bases. The V and J ends lost 6 bases and 6 bases respectively, with 18 bases between them. The CDR3 is 14 residues long. Per germline, CDR1 SGHRS and CDR2 YFSETQ. The DNA of the CDR3 is TGCGCCAGCACCTACTTCGACAGCGGCGATGGCTACACCTTC. This codes for CASTYFDSGDGYTF.

The chain combines TRBV7-3 with TRBJ2-1, with 13 bases identical to TRBD2. The trim removed 5 bases at V and 7 bases at J, leaving 11 bases unmatched. The CDR3 is made up of 17 amino acids. From germline, CDR1 is SGHTA and CDR2 FQGTGA. In DNA form, the CDR3 reads TGTGCCAGCAGCGAATCATTACTAGCGGGGGGGTCGAATGAGCAGTTCTTC. Protein sequence: CASSESLLAGGSNEQFF. Together with reference TRBV7-3 and TRBJ2-1, the CDR3 gives the full variable domain: GAGVSQTPSNKVTEKGKYVELRCDPISGHTALYWYRQSLGQGPEFLIYFQGTGAADDSGLPNDRFFAVRPEGSVSTLKIQRTERGDSAVYLCASSESLLAGGSNEQFFGPGTRLTVL.

Comments on this clone: At the DNA level, this CDR3 is encoded by other sequences in the same sample as well. The genes are TRBV2 and TRBJ2-1; weak D call: TRBD2 (6 bases). Trimming cost V 3 bases and J 6 bases, with 6 bases left between them. The CDR3 sequence is 12 residues long. Germline CDR1 SNHLY, CDR2 FYNNEI. The CDR3 here is CASSEGGNEQFF. The DNA of the CDR3 is TGTGCCAGCAGTGAGGGGGGCAATGAGCAGTTCTTC.

The genes are TRBV7-9 and TRBJ2-7; D remains ambiguous. CDR1 and CDR2 from the germline V gene are SEHNR and FQNEAQ (reference sequence). The CDR3 loop spans 13 amino acids. Deletions cut 1 base from V and 3 bases from J, with 7 bases between. For the CDR3, the DNA is TGTGCCAGCAGCTTAGGAGACGGCTACGAGCAGTACTTC. The encoded protein is CASSLGDGYEQYF.

This sequence joins TRBV15 and TRBJ2-7; 10 positions match TRBD1. The CDR3 is 17 amino acids. The V gene end was trimmed by 0 bases and the J gene end by 4 bases; junction bases not matched to a gene: 9. Germline CDR1 reads LNHNV; CDR2 reads YYDKDF (reference sequence). The CDR3 DNA follows: TGTGCCACCAGCAGAGATAGGTCCGACAGGGGGCTTTACGAGCAGTACTTC. It specifies CATSRDRSDRGLYEQYF.